This T cell receptor beta chain came from a study of cytomegalovirus exposure and HLA in healthy donors. The PCR had 60 Vbeta and 13 Jbeta primers. The protocol was immunoSEQ multiplex PCR, while the TCRdb copy is restricted to in-frame clones and leaves out a portion. The table includes approximately 82,000 clones, over 9% detected once. This clone appeared a few times. The junction departs from germline at one end; a sequencing error may be responsible. Germline CDR1 reads SSHAT; CDR2 reads FNYEAQ (reference sequence). This CDR3 has 13 residues. This TCR was sampled from a man aged 55-75 years in good health and CMV-seropositive. Material for sequencing was PBMCs. V is TRBV7-7 and J is TRBJ2-5; D remains ambiguous. The DNA of the CDR3 is TGTGCTAGCAGCACCCAGTACCAAGAGACCCAGTACTTC. Amino acids: CASSTQYQETQYF.